This T cell receptor beta chain was identified in a study of blood T cell repertoires in COVID-19. This CDR3 has 14 residues. V lost 3 bases, J lost 4 bases, and 2 bases stayed unmatched. Germline CDR1 is SGHRS and CDR2 is YFSETQ. This table comes from immunoSEQ multiplex PCR, and its TCRdb copy is limited to in-frame clones, with some not included. The sample has roughly 150,000 clones, roughly 80% seen once. The rearrangement joins TRBV5-1 to TRBJ1-3; 9 bases are shared with TRBD1. The source material was peripheral blood. The origin of this receptor is a human donor in a cohort sampled during active COVID-19. In DNA, the CDR3 is TGCGCCAGCAGCTATGGGACAGGGGGAAACACCATATATTTT. This codes for CASSYGTGGNTIYF. The whole variable domain, filled in from reference TRBV5-1 and TRBJ1-3, reads KAGVTQTPRYLIKTRGQQVTLSCSPISGHRSVSWYQQTPGQGLQFLFEYFSETQRNKGNFPGRFSGRQFSNSRSEMNVSTLELGDSALYLCASSYGTGGNTIYFGEGSWLTVV.